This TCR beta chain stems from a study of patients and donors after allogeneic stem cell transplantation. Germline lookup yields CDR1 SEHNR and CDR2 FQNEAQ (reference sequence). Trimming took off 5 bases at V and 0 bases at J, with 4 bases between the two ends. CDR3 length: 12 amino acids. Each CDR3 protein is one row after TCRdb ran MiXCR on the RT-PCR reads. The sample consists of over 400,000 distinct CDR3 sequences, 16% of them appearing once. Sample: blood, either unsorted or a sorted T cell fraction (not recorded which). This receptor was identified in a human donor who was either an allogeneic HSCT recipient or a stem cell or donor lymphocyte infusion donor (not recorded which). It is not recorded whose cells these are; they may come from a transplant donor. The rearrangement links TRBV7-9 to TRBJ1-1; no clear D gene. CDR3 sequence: CASSALNTEAFF. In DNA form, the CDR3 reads TGTGCCAGCAGCGCCCTGAACACTGAAGCTTTCTTT.